This T cell receptor (beta chain) was sequenced in a study of blood T cells in healthy people across ages. To note about this clonotype: Its antigen is unidentified.

Trimming shortened V by 3 bases and J by 3 bases, and 12 bases separated the two germline ends. The CDR3 has 14 residues. In germline, CDR1 is SGHAT, CDR2 FQNNGV. General study points: Diversity of TCR beta correlated strongly with naive T cell percentage.

PCR was performed a second time for 7 to 11 cycles using a sample-barcoded 5' primer and a J-beta primer mix. MiXCR, applied by TCRdb to the 5' RACE reads, yields one record per CDR3 protein. The sample holds 800,000 to 950,000 distinct CDR3 sequences; roughly 52% are singletons and the top ten take about an eighth. Every participating donor contributed approximately 9.5 milliliters of peripheral blood through a draw. Each sample yielded at least 6.5 million isolated PBMCs. The specimen was blood. The rearrangement uses TRBV11-2 and TRBJ2-7, with D possibly being TRBD1 (6 bases). The clonotype was recovered from a man aged 25-45 years in good health. CDR3: CASSFGTGHYEQYF. Here the CDR3 DNA reads TGTGCCAGCAGCTTCGGGACGGGACACTACGAGCAGTACTTC.